This T cell receptor beta chain derives from a study of T cell responses to AZD1222 COVID-19 vaccine. Broader study findings: Scientists sampled the repertoires only once the peak T cell response had passed. Compared with day 0, the breadth and depth of the Spike-specific TCR repertoire rose significantly after two doses of AZD1222. Variant regions that are unmutated are reportedly the target of nearly half of spike-specific TCRs.

Clones were read by immunoSEQ multiplex PCR, and TCRdb kept only the in-frame ones, dropping some. The sample contains 97,000 or so clones, 85% to 90% of which appear only once. As to this clone: Its specificity is not known.

Material: peripheral blood, obtained on day 0 of AZD1222 vaccination. The receptor was isolated from an adult in good health.

CDR3 sequence reads: CATSTPGTSVPGELFF. DNA for the CDR3: TGTGCCACCAGCACCCCCGGGACTAGCGTGCCCGGGGAGCTGTTTTTT. V and J are TRBV15 and TRBJ2-2; 10 bases are shared with TRBD2. Trimming removed 4 bases from V and 6 bases from J; junction bases left unmatched: 8. The CDR3 has 16 amino acids. Germline loops: CDR1 LNHNV, CDR2 YYDKDF (reference sequence).